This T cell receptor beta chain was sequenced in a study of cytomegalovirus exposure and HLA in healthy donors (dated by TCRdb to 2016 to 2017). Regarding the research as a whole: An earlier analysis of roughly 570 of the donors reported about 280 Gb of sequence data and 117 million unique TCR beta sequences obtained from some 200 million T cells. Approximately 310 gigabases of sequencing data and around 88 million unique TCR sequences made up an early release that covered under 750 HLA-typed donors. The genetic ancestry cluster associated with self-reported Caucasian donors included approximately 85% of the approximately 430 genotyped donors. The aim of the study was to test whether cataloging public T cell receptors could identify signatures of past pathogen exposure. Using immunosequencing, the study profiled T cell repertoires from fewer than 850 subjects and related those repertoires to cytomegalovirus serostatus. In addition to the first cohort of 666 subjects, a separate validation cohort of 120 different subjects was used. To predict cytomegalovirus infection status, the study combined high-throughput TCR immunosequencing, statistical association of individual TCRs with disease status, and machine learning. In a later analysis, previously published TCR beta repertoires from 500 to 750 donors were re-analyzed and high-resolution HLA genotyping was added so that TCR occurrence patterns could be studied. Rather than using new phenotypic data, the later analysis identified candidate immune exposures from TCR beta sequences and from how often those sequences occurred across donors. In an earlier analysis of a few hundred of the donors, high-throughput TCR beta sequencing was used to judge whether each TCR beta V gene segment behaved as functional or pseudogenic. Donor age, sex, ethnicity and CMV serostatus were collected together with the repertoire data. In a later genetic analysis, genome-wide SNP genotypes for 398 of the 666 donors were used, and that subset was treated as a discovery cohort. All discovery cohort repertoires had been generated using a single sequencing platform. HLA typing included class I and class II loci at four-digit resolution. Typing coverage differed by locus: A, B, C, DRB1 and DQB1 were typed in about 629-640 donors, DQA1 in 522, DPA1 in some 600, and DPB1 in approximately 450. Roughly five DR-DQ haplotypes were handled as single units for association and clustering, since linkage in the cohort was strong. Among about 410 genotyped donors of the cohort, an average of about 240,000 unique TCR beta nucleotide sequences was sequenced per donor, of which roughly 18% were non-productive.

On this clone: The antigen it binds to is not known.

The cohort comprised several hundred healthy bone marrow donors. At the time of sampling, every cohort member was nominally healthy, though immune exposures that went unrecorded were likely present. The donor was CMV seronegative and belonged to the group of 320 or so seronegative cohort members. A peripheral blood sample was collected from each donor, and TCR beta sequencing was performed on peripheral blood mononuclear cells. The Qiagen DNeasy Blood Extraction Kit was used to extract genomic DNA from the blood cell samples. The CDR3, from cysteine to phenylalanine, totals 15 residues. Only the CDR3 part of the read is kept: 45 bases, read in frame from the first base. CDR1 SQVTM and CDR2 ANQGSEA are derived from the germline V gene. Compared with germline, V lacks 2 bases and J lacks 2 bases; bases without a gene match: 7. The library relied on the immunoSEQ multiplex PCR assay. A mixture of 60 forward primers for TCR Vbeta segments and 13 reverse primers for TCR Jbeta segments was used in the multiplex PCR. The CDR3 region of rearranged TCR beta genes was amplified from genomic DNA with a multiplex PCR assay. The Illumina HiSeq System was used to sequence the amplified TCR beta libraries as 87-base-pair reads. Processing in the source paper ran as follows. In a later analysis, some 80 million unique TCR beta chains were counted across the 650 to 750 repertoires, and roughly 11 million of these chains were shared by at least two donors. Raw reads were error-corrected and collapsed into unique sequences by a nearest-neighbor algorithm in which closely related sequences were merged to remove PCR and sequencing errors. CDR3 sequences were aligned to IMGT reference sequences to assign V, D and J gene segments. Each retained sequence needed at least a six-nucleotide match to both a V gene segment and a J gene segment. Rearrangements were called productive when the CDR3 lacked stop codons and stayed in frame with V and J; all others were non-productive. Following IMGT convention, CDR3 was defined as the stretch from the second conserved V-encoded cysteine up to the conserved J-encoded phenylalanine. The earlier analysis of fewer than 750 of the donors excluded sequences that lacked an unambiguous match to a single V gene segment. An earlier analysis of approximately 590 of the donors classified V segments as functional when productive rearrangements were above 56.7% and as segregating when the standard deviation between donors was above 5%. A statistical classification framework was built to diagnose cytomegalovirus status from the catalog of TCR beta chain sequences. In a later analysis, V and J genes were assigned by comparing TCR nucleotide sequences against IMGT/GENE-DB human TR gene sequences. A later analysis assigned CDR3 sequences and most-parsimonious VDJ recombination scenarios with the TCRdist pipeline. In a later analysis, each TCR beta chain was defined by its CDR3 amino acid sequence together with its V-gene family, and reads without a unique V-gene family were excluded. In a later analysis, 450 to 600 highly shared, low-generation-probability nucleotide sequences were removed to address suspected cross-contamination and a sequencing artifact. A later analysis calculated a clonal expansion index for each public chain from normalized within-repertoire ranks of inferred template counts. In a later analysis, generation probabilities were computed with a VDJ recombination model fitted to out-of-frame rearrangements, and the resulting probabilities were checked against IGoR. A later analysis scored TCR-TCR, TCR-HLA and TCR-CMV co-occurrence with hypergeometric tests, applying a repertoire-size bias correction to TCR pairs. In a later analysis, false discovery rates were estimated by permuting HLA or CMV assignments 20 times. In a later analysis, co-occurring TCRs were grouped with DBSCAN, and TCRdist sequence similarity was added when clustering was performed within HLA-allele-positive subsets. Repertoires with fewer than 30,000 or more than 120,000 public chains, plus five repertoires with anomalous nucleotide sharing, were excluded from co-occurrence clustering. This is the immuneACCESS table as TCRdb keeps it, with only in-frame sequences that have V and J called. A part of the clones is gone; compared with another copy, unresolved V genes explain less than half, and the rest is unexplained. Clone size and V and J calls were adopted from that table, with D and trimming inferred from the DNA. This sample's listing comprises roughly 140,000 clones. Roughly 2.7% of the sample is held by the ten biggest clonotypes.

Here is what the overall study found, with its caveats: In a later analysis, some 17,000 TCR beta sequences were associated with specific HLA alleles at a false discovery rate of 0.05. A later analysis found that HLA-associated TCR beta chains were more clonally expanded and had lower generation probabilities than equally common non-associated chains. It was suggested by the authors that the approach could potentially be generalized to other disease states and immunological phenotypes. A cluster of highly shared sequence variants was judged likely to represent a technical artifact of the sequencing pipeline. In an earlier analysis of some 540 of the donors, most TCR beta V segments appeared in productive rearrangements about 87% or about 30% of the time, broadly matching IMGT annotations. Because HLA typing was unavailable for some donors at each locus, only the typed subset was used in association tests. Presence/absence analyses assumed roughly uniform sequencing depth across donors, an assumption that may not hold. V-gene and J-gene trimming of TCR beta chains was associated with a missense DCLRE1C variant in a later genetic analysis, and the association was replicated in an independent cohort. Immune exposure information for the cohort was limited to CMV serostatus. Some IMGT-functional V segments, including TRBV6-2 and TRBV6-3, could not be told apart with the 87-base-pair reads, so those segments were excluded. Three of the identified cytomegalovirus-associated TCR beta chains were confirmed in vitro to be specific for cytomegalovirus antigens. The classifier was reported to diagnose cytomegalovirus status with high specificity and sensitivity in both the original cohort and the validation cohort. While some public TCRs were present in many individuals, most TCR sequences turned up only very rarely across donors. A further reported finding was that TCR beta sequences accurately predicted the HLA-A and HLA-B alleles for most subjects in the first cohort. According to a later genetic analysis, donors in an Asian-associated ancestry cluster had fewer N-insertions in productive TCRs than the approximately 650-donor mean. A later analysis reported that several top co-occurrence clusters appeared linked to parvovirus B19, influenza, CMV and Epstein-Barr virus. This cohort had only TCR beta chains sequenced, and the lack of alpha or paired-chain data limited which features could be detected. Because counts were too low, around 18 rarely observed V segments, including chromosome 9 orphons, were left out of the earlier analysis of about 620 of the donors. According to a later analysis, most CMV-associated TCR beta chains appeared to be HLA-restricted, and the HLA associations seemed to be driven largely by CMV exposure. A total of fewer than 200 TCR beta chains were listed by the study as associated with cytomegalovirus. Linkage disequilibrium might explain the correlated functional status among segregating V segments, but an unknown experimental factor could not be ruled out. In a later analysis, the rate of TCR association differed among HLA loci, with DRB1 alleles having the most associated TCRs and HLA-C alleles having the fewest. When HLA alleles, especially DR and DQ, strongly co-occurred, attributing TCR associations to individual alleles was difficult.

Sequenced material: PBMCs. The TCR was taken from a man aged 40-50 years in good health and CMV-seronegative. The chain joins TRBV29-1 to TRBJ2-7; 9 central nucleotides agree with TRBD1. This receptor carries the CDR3 CSVELGTGSTYEQYF. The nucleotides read TGCAGCGTTGAATTGGGGACAGGGAGCACCTACGAGCAGTACTTC.